The 7 T cell receptor beta chains given below trace back to one sample, sequenced in a study of blood T cell repertoires in COVID-19. Using immunoSEQ multiplex PCR, the repertoire was profiled, and TCRdb retains in-frame clones only, with some absent. There are some 76,000 clones in the sample; around 85% occur only once, and about 15% lies in the top ten. Material: peripheral blood. The receptor set was obtained from an elderly man in a cohort sampled during active COVID-19.

This chain uses TRBV4-1 with TRBJ2-7, with 9 nucleotides matching TRBD1. This CDR3 has 14 amino acids. Germline CDR1 MGHRA, CDR2 YSYEKL. Trimming at V came to 4 bases and at J to 5 bases, leaving 6 bases not matched to a gene. CDR3 amino acids: CASSRLQGADEQYF. CDR3 sequence (DNA): TGCGCCAGCAGCCGGTTACAGGGGGCTGACGAGCAGTACTTC.

The chain couples TRBV6-5 to TRBJ1-2; 8 bases are shared with TRBD1. Germline CDR1 and CDR2: MNHEY and SVGAGI. The junction had 6 bases not matched to a gene; V was cut back by 6 bases and J by 3 bases. The CDR3 sequence is 14 residues long. The CDR3 DNA reads as TGTGCCAGCAGCCCGGACAGGGACTACTATGGCTACACCTTC. It is translated as CASSPDRDYYGYTF.

The J gene is TRBJ2-1, the V gene TRBV7-9, with D unclear. Trimming removed 2 bases at V and 5 bases at J, with 10 bases between. CDR1 is SEHNR and CDR2 is FQNEAQ in the germline V gene (reference sequence). CDR3 length equals 14 residues. The CDR3 nucleotides are TGTGCCAGCAGCTTAACTAACATTGACAATGAGCAGTTCTTC. It codes for CASSLTNIDNEQFF.

This chain uses TRBV18 with TRBJ2-1, with a possible D match to TRBD1 (6 bases). The V and J ends lost 3 bases and 7 bases respectively, with 10 bases between them. CDR1 KGHSH and CDR2 LQKENI come from the germline V gene. The CDR3 has 13 residues. The CDR3 reads CASSPVTGNEQFF. DNA for the CDR3: TGTGCCAGCTCACCGGTTACAGGGAATGAGCAGTTCTTC.

The V and J genes are TRBV6-2 or TRBV6-3 and TRBJ2-5, with 7 bases fitting TRBD2. V was pared by 6 bases and J by 1 base, with 8 bases of the junction left unmatched. The CDR3 spans 15 residues. Germline-derived CDR1 and CDR2 are MNHEY and SVGEGT. In DNA, the CDR3 is TGTGCCAGCAGCAGAAATCTAGCGGCCCAAGAGACCCAGTACTTC. Protein: CASSRNLAAQETQYF.

The table lists this clone with a count of one. This rearrangement joins TRBV18 to TRBJ1-2; 8 bases are shared with TRBD1. Trimming cost V 2 bases and J 8 bases; bases outside gene matches: 10. The CDR3 has 15 residues. CDR1 and CDR2 (germline): KGHSH, LQKENI. The CDR3 DNA is TGTGCCAGCTCACCATCATCGGACAGGGTGAAGGGCTACACCTTC. Translating gives CASSPSSDRVKGYTF.

This chain joins TRBV2 and TRBJ1-5; 7 bases fit TRBD1. V lost 6 bases, J lost 1 base, and 6 bases stayed unmatched. Germline V gives CDR1 SNHLY, CDR2 FYNNEI. The CDR3 length is 15 residues. The CDR3 DNA is TGTGCCAGCAGCCCCCAGGGGGAGAGCAATCAGCCCCAGCATTTT. This encodes CASSPQGESNQPQHF.